This is a list of T cell receptor beta chains from one sample in a study of OX40 agonist ivuxolimab in advanced cancers. The table came from immunoSEQ multiplex PCR; TCRdb's copy has only in-frame clones and leaves some out. The sample holds some 70,000 clones, 75% to 90% seen once. Sequencing was performed on CD4+ or CD8+ T cells sorted from blood, taken in a trial of the OX40 agonist ivuxolimab. The receptors originated from an adult with an advanced solid tumor such as melanoma, head and neck, liver or kidney cancer. Both conserved end residues are part of each CDR3. The D gene is left open where the match is weak. Rows may omit the clone size; those that give it use once, few, many or a size class.

>-|TRBV5-1|-|TRBJ2-7
CASSLGPGPYEQYF
TGCGCCAGCAGCTTGGGTCCGGGCCCCTACGAGCAGTACTTC
>-|TRBV5-5|once|TRBJ1-4
CASSLNQLYNEKLFF
TGTGCCAGCAGCTTAAATCAACTGTACAATGAAAAACTGTTTTTT
>-|TRBV25-1|once|TRBJ1-4
CASSEYGANEKLFF
TGTGCCAGCAGTGAATATGGTGCTAATGAAAAACTGTTTTTT
>TRBD1|TRBV18|-|TRBJ2-1
CASSPRDRGGDEQFF
TGTGCCAGCTCACCAAGGGACAGGGGTGGGGATGAGCAGTTCTTC
>-|TRBV6-1|-|TRBJ1-3
CASSDPPPNTIYF
TGTGCCAGCAGTGACCCTCCTCCAAACACCATATATTTT
>-|TRBV29-1|few|TRBJ2-7
CSVGVGPSTYEQYF
TGCAGCGTTGGAGTGGGACCCTCCACCTACGAGCAGTACTTC
>TRBD1|TRBV7-4|-|TRBJ1-1
CASSPPRQGLNTEAFF
TGTGCCAGCAGCCCTCCCCGACAGGGCTTGAACACTGAAGCTTTCTTT
>-|TRBV19|-|TRBJ2-1
CASTSEGWNEQFF
TGTGCCAGCACCTCAGAGGGGTGGAATGAGCAGTTCTTC
>-|TRBV7-9|-|TRBJ1-1
CASSWLQVSTEAFF
TGTGCCAGCAGCTGGTTACAGGTGAGCACTGAAGCTTTCTTT
>-|TRBV7-9|-|TRBJ1-3
CASSPSGGAYGNTIYF
TGTGCCAGCAGTCCCAGCGGGGGGGCGTATGGAAACACCATATATTTT
>-|TRBV19|-|TRBJ2-7
CASSIAPSTEQYF
TGTGCCAGTAGTATAGCCCCTAGCACCGAGCAGTACTTC